Listed here are 25 T cell receptor beta chains from one sample, sequenced in a study of T-cell memory formation after mild COVID-19 (dated by TCRdb to about 2021). The method was 5' RACE. Sequencing instrument: Illumina NovaSeq 6000. The public reads were quality trimmed at Q25 with fastp and then assembled into clones with MiXCR by TCRdb, keeping productive beta chains. Duplicate CDR3 protein sequences are folded into a single record with the most common DNA and genes. The sample yields almost 550,000 distinct CDR3 sequences; 20% were counted once. The biggest ten clones account for under 15% of the sample. Material: PBMCs or a T cell subset sorted from them (not recorded which). These receptors were taken from an adult woman who had mild COVID-19 (a few samples of this study predate the infection). The sample titles of this study are shuffled in the database, so cell type and time point are left out; the donor was told from shared clones.

This clonotype came up a few times. The rearrangement uses TRBV20-1 and TRBJ2-3; D may be TRBD2 (6 bases). The CDR3 spans 13 residues. CDR1 DFQATT and CDR2 SNEGSKA come from the germline V gene (reference sequence). V lost 1 base and J 5 bases, leaving 10 bases between the germline ends. The CDR3 DNA reads as TGCAGTGCTAGAGCACTAGCAAGAGATACGCAGTATTTT. It specifies CSARALARDTQYF.

This clonotype was seen a few times. The chain joins TRBV12-3 or TRBV12-4 to TRBJ2-3, with D perhaps being TRBD1 or TRBD2 (5 bases each). The CDR3 has 15 residues. The V and J ends lost 6 bases and 6 bases respectively, with 19 bases between them. The CDR3 nucleotides read TGTGCCAGCAGGTCCACCGGGATTTGGGGCGATACGCAGTATTTT. Protein: CASRSTGIWGDTQYF.

CDR3 amino acids: CASSPGLAGGTPWEQYF. CDR3 sequence (DNA): TGTGCCAGCAGCCCCGGGCTAGCGGGAGGGACACCGTGGGAGCAGTACTTC. V is TRBV28 and J is TRBJ2-7; TRBD2 aligns across 12 bases. The germline V gene has CDR1 MDHEN and CDR2 SYDVKM. CDR3 size: 17 residues. J was trimmed by 7 bases and V by 6 bases; bases with no gene match: 16.

The gene calls are TRBV12-3 or TRBV12-4 and TRBJ1-6; no definite D call. The CDR3 sequence is 13 residues long. V was clipped by 3 bases and J by 3 bases, with 3 bases between them. The CDR3 reads CASSFVYNSPLHF. DNA for the CDR3: TGTGCCAGCAGTTTTGTCTATAATTCACCCCTCCACTTT.

This clonotype occurred a few times. The chain links TRBV5-1 to TRBJ1-1, with D unclear. The CDR3 consists of 14 residues. Germline V gene lookup returns CDR1 SGHRS and CDR2 YFSETQ. V was clipped by 3 bases and J by 6 bases, with 15 bases between them. The CDR3 loop is CASSYPGQGAEAFF. The CDR3 DNA follows: TGCGCCAGCAGCTATCCGGGCCAAGGCGCTGAAGCTTTCTTT.

This chain uses TRBV9 with TRBJ1-2, with no clear D. The germline V gene has CDR1 SGDLS and CDR2 YYNGEE. This CDR3 is 16 amino acids long. Trimming removed 6 bases from V and 5 bases from J, with 23 bases in between. The CDR3 coding sequence is TGTGCCAGCACCTCCTTCGGGAATAGGGATGAGTATGGCTACACCTTC. Translating it yields CASTSFGNRDEYGYTF.

This rearrangement joins TRBV18 to TRBJ2-7; possible D gene TRBD2, 6 bases. The CDR3 totals 13 residues. The germline V gene encodes CDR1 KGHSH and CDR2 LQKENI. Trimming stripped 3 bases from V and 4 bases from J, with 10 bases between. The CDR3 region has the DNA TGTGCCAGCTCACCTTGGGCGGGGTACGAGCAGTACTTC. Translation: CASSPWAGYEQYF.

J is TRBJ2-7 and V is TRBV4-2; 8 bases agree with TRBD1. V dropped 0 bases and J dropped 8; count of bases not matched to a gene: 6. CDR3 length: 14 residues. In germline, CDR1 is LGHNA, CDR2 YNFKEQ. This CDR3 reads CASSQDRGRFQQYF. The CDR3 region has the DNA TGTGCCAGCAGCCAAGACAGGGGGCGTTTTCAGCAGTACTTC.

The chain uses TRBV29-1 and TRBJ2-7; 7 nucleotides agree with TRBD2. V lost 3 bases, J lost 0 bases, and 11 bases stayed unmatched. Germline CDR1 is SQVTM and CDR2 is ANQGSEA. The CDR3 contains 16 residues. The CDR3 DNA sequence: TGCAGCGTTGAGGGGCCTGGGGCGGGGGACTCCTACGAGCAGTACTTC. Translated, it gives CSVEGPGAGDSYEQYF.

This clonotype was found a few times. The chain combines TRBV7-9 with TRBJ1-4, with TRBD1 identical over 7 bases. Per germline, CDR1 SEHNR and CDR2 FQNEAQ (reference sequence). V lost 5 bases, J lost 8 bases, and 17 bases stayed unmatched. The CDR3 is 17 amino acids. The CDR3 nucleotides are TGTGCCAGCAGCCTAGAAGAGTCCGGGACAGCTGCGGAAAAACTGTTTTTT. It codes for CASSLEESGTAAEKLFF.

This clonotype was observed a few times. V and J are TRBV29-1 and TRBJ2-1; TRBD2 aligns across 9 bases. Germline values: CDR1 SQVTM, CDR2 ANQGSEA. The CDR3 sequence is 17 residues long. V lost 6 bases to trimming and J lost 0 bases; unmatched junction nucleotides: 12. The CDR3 DNA reads TGCAGCGTCTCAAAGGGGGTGACTAGCGGCTCCTACAATGAGCAGTTCTTC. It yields the protein CSVSKGVTSGSYNEQFF.

The gene calls are TRBV20-1 and TRBJ2-1; D possibly uses TRBD1 or TRBD2 (5 bases each). Germline CDR1 and CDR2: DFQATT and SNEGSKA (reference sequence). The CDR3 runs 19 residues. Trimming took off 2 bases at V and 0 bases at J, with 23 bases between the two ends. CDR3 nucleotides: TGCAGTGCTAGACCGTCGTTGGGGCGGGCCGGTCTCTCCTACAATGAGCAGTTCTTC. Its translation: CSARPSLGRAGLSYNEQFF.

The rearrangement uses TRBV4-1 and TRBJ1-1; TRBD1 is a possible D gene (6 bases). This CDR3 is 17 amino acids long. V lost 1 base to trimming and J lost 11 bases, with 26 bases between them. Germline V gene data show CDR1 as MGHRA and CDR2 as YSYEKL. As DNA, the CDR3 is TGCGCCAGCAGCCAAGGCCAGAGGGCGGGGGCGCGGGGTAGGGCTTTCTTT. It codes for CASSQGQRAGARGRAFF.

In its sample, this clonotype was seen many times. The chain is built from TRBV7-2 and TRBJ2-3, with D uncertain. Germline loops: CDR1 SGHTA, CDR2 FQGNSA. The length of the CDR3 is 12 residues. Trimming cost V 6 bases and J 2 bases, with 6 bases left between them. CDR3 region: CASSAYTDTQYF. The CDR3 DNA reads TGTGCCAGCAGTGCTTACACAGATACGCAGTATTTT.

This clonotype has at least ten counts. V usage is TRBV7-8 and J usage is TRBJ2-1; maybe TRBD2 (5 bases). CDR1 and CDR2 (germline): SGHVS, FQNEAQ. The CDR3 has 15 residues. Trimming took 1 base from V and 6 from J, leaving 13 bases between them. CDR3 bases: TGTGCCAGCAGCTTAGGGGGTGGACTGCCCAATGAGCAGTTCTTC. Encoded protein: CASSLGGGLPNEQFF.

This clonotype was seen only a few times. This sequence joins TRBV19 and TRBJ1-1; D is possibly TRBD1 (6 bases). V shed 3 bases and J shed 8 bases, with 7 bases lying between them. The CDR3 sequence is 11 residues long. The germline V gene has CDR1 LNHDA and CDR2 SQIVND (reference sequence). The CDR3 DNA sequence: TGTGCCAGTAGTATGGGGACAGAAGCTTTCTTT. Translating it yields CASSMGTEAFF.

J is TRBJ2-3 and V is TRBV6-5; no reliable D call. Trimming pared 0 bases from V and 4 bases from J, leaving 5 bases between. The CDR3 length is 13 residues. The germline V gene has CDR1 MNHEY and CDR2 SVGAGI. CDR3 in DNA: TGTGCCAGCAGTTACTCAATAGCAGATACGCAGTATTTT. This codes for CASSYSIADTQYF.

This clonotype has more than one count but fewer than ten. The chain combines TRBV7-2 with TRBJ1-6; TRBD1 might be the D (5 bases). V shed 5 bases and J shed 5 bases, with 13 bases lying between them. The CDR3 runs 15 residues. Germline assignment: CDR1 SGHTA and CDR2 FQGNSA. CDR3 residues: CASSARQTDNSPLHF. The CDR3 DNA reads as TGTGCCAGCAGCGCACGACAGACCGATAATTCACCCCTCCACTTT.

V usage is TRBV7-8 and J usage is TRBJ2-2; D uncertain. Germline CDR1 and CDR2: SGHVS and FQNEAQ. V lost 1 base and J 4 bases, leaving 19 bases between the germline ends. The CDR3 covers 18 residues. The CDR3 sequence is CASSLDLERDESTGELFF. The DNA of the CDR3 is TGTGCCAGCAGCTTAGATTTGGAGCGAGACGAGTCCACCGGGGAGCTGTTTTTT.

The chain combines TRBV4-1 with TRBJ1-1; D gene uncertain. V gave up 0 bases and J gave up 1 base, with 6 bases separating them. Germline lookup yields CDR1 MGHRA and CDR2 YSYEKL. The length of the CDR3 is 14 residues. The CDR3 loop reads CASSQDPTNTEAFF. As DNA, the CDR3 is TGCGCCAGCAGCCAAGACCCAACGAACACTGAAGCTTTCTTT.

This clonotype was seen a handful of times. This sequence joins TRBV5-4 and TRBJ2-2; 11 bases agree with TRBD2. Per germline, CDR1 SGHNT and CDR2 YYREEE (reference sequence). This CDR3 comprises 16 residues. V trimming: 1 base; J trimming: 2 bases; junction bases outside the gene matches: 1. The CDR3 loop reads CASSLLAGGNTGELFF. CDR3 bases: TGTGCCAGCAGCTTGCTAGCGGGAGGAAACACCGGGGAGCTGTTTTTT.

The rearrangement joins TRBV20-1 to TRBJ2-7, with TRBD2 matching 10 bases. This CDR3 is 16 amino acids long. The junction had 12 bases not matched to a gene; V was cut back by 3 bases and J by 4 bases. From germline, CDR1 is DFQATT and CDR2 SNEGSKA (reference sequence). CDR3 coding DNA: TGCAGTGCTAGTTGGGAGGCTAGCGGGAGCAAATACGAGCAGTACTTC. Translation gives CSASWEASGSKYEQYF.

This clonotype was counted between two and nine times. The rearrangement uses TRBV14 and TRBJ1-2, with D hard to call. This CDR3 spans 16 amino acids. Trimming took 4 bases from V and 0 from J, leaving 15 bases between them. Germline CDR1 SGHDN, CDR2 FVKESK. The CDR3 spells CASSLQQRSSNYGYTF. The CDR3, as DNA: TGTGCCAGCAGCCTTCAACAGCGTTCCTCTAACTATGGCTACACCTTC.

This clonotype was seen only once. The chain links TRBV5-8 to TRBJ1-6, with a possible D match to TRBD1 (6 bases). The V end was cut by 2 bases, the J end by 10 bases, with 16 bases between. Germline V lookup: CDR1 SGHTS, CDR2 YDEGEE. The CDR3 sequence is 15 residues long. Written as DNA, the CDR3 is TGTGCCAGCAGCTTAGGACCAATGAGGGGGTCACCCCTCCACTTT. This sequence encodes CASSLGPMRGSPLHF.

V and J are TRBV7-8 and TRBJ1-3; D is uncertain. The CDR3 is 14 amino acids. Trimming cost V 8 bases and J 0 bases, with 11 bases left between them. Germline loops: CDR1 SGHVS, CDR2 FQNEAQ. DNA of the CDR3: TGTGCCAGCGCATCCCAGGTCTCTGGAAACACCATATATTTT. Its translation: CASASQVSGNTIYF. The full variable domain, with the rest looked up from reference TRBV7-8 and TRBJ1-3, is GAGVSQSPRYKVAKRGQDVALRCDPISGHVSLFWYQQALGQGPEFLTYFQNEAQLDKSGLPSDRFFAERPEGSVSTLKIQRTQQEDSAVYLCASASQVSGNTIYFGEGSWLTVV.